The rows below give T cell receptor beta chains drawn from one sample of a study of cytomegalovirus exposure and HLA in healthy donors. Clones were sequenced by immunoSEQ multiplex PCR, and TCRdb holds only the in-frame ones, with some missing. The data hold 100,000 or so clones, with approximately 82% observed a single time. Material for sequencing was PBMCs. The receptors derive from a man between 35 and 55 years old in good health and CMV-seropositive. Each CDR3 is given with its conserved first and last residue. D genes are given only for firm matches. Not all rows give a size; the values are once, few, many and, for expanded clones, a class.

cdr3_aa: CASSPLTGLPDTQYF
cdr3_nt: TGTGCCAGCTCACCTCTGACAGGGCTGCCAGATACGCAGTATTTT
d_call: TRBD1
cdr3_length: 15
j_call: TRBJ2-3
v_call: TRBV18
clone_size: NA

cdr3_aa: CASSLGLAGGQEQYF
cdr3_nt: TGTGCCAGCAGCCTTGGACTAGCGGGAGGACAAGAGCAGTACTTC
d_call: TRBD2
cdr3_length: 15
j_call: TRBJ2-7
v_call: TRBV9
clone_size: few

cdr3_aa: CASSYRDRANYGYTF
cdr3_nt: TGTGCCAGCAGTTACCGGGACAGAGCTAACTATGGCTACACCTTC
d_call: TRBD1
cdr3_length: 15
j_call: TRBJ1-2
v_call: TRBV28
clone_size: NA

cdr3_aa: CASSLFFHEQYF
cdr3_nt: TGTGCCAGCAGCTTATTCTTCCACGAGCAGTACTTC
d_call: NA
cdr3_length: 12
j_call: TRBJ2-7
v_call: TRBV7-8
clone_size: NA

cdr3_aa: CASSPNPGRTEAFF
cdr3_nt: TGCGCCAGCAGCCCGAACCCGGGAAGGACTGAAGCTTTCTTT
d_call: NA
cdr3_length: 14
j_call: TRBJ1-1
v_call: TRBV5-1
clone_size: NA

cdr3_aa: CASTGPNTGELFF
cdr3_nt: TGTGCCAGCACAGGCCCGAACACCGGGGAGCTGTTTTTT
d_call: NA
cdr3_length: 13
j_call: TRBJ2-2
v_call: TRBV27
clone_size: NA

cdr3_aa: CASRNRGLEGYTF
cdr3_nt: TGTGCCAGCAGAAACAGGGGGCTGGAGGGCTACACCTTC
d_call: TRBD1
cdr3_length: 13
j_call: TRBJ1-2
v_call: TRBV2
clone_size: NA

cdr3_aa: CASSFPGGTKNIQYF
cdr3_nt: TGTGCCAGCAGCTTCCCAGGCGGGACCAAAAACATTCAGTACTTC
d_call: NA
cdr3_length: 15
j_call: TRBJ2-4
v_call: TRBV13
clone_size: NA

cdr3_aa: CATSRASGPYPGSQYF
cdr3_nt: TGTGCCACCAGCAGAGCTAGCGGGCCCTATCCTGGCAGTCAGTACTTC
d_call: TRBD2
cdr3_length: 16
j_call: TRBJ2-4
v_call: TRBV15
clone_size: NA

cdr3_aa: CASSQGRLAGSTDTQYF
cdr3_nt: TGCGCCAGCAGCCAAGGAAGACTAGCGGGGAGCACAGATACGCAGTATTTT
d_call: TRBD2
cdr3_length: 17
j_call: TRBJ2-3
v_call: TRBV4-3
clone_size: NA

cdr3_aa: CASSGRGTGNTIYF
cdr3_nt: TGTGCCAGCAGTGGGAGGGGGACTGGAAACACCATATATTTT
d_call: NA
cdr3_length: 14
j_call: TRBJ1-3
v_call: TRBV28
clone_size: NA

cdr3_aa: CASSATSGRDTQYF
cdr3_nt: TGTGCCAGCAGTGCTACTAGCGGGAGAGATACGCAGTATTTT
d_call: TRBD2
cdr3_length: 14
j_call: TRBJ2-3
v_call: TRBV2
clone_size: few

cdr3_aa: CASSADSNNEQFF
cdr3_nt: TGTGCCAGCAGTGCGGACAGCAACAATGAGCAGTTCTTC
d_call: NA
cdr3_length: 13
j_call: TRBJ2-1
v_call: TRBV2
clone_size: NA

cdr3_aa: CASSLTSGYNEQFF
cdr3_nt: TGTGCCAGCAGCTTAACTAGCGGCTACAATGAGCAGTTCTTC
d_call: TRBD2
cdr3_length: 14
j_call: TRBJ2-1
v_call: TRBV7-9
clone_size: NA

cdr3_aa: CASSDLYEQYF
cdr3_nt: TGTGCCAGCAGTGACTTGTACGAGCAGTACTTC
d_call: NA
cdr3_length: 11
j_call: TRBJ2-7
v_call: TRBV6-1
clone_size: once

cdr3_aa: CASSEQGGDTQYF
cdr3_nt: TGTGCCAGCAGTGAACAGGGAGGAGATACGCAGTATTTT
d_call: NA
cdr3_length: 13
j_call: TRBJ2-3
v_call: TRBV6-1
clone_size: NA

cdr3_aa: CATESSGNQPQHF
cdr3_nt: TGTGCCACCGAGTCTTCGGGCAATCAGCCCCAGCATTTT
d_call: NA
cdr3_length: 13
j_call: TRBJ1-5
v_call: TRBV28
clone_size: NA

cdr3_aa: CASSFGPRSTDTQYF
cdr3_nt: TGTGCCAGCAGCTTTGGTCCGCGGAGCACAGATACGCAGTATTTT
d_call: NA
cdr3_length: 15
j_call: TRBJ2-3
v_call: TRBV11-2
clone_size: NA

cdr3_aa: CASSPTRDRENQPQHF
cdr3_nt: TGTGCCAGCAGCCCGACCCGGGACAGGGAGAATCAGCCCCAGCATTTT
d_call: TRBD1
cdr3_length: 16
j_call: TRBJ1-5
v_call: TRBV7-2
clone_size: NA

cdr3_aa: CASSAGTGGYEQYF
cdr3_nt: TGTGCCAGCAGCGCCGGGACAGGGGGCTACGAGCAGTACTTC
d_call: TRBD1
cdr3_length: 14
j_call: TRBJ2-7
v_call: TRBV6-1
clone_size: NA